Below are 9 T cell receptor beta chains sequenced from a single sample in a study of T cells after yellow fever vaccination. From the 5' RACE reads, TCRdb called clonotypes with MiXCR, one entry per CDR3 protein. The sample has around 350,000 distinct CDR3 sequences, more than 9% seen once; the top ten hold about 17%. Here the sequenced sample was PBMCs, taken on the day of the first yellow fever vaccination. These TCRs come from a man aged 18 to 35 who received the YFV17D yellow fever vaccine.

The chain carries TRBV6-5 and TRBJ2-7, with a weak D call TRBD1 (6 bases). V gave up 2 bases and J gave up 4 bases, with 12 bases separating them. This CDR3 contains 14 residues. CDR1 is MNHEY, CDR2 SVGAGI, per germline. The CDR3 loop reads CASSYGRGVYEQYV. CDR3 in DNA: TGTGCCAGCAGTTACGGCAGGGGCGTTTACGAGCAGTACGTC.

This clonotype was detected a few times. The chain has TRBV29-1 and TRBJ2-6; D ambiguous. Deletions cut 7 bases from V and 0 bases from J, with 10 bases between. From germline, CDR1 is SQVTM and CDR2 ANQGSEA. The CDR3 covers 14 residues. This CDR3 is CSAGNLSGANVLTF. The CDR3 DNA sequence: TGCAGCGCTGGGAACCTCTCTGGGGCCAACGTCCTGACTTTC.

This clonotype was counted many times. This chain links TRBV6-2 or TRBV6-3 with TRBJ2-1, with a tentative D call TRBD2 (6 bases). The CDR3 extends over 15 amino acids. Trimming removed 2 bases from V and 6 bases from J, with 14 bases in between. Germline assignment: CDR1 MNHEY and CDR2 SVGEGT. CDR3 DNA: TGTGCCAGCAGTTACGGGGCGGGGCCGGCCAATGAGCAGTTCTTC. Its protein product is CASSYGAGPANEQFF.

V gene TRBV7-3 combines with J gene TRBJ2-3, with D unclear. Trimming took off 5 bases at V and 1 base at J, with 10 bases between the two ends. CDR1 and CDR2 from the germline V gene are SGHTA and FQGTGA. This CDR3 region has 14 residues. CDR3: CASSPGHGTDTQYF. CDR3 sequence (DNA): TGTGCCAGCAGCCCCGGGCACGGCACAGATACGCAGTATTTT.

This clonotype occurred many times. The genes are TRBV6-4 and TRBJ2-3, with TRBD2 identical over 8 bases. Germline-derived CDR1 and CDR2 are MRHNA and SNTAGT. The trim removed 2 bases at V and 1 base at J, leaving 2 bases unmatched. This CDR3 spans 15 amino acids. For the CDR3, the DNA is TGTGCCAGCAGTGACGAAGCGGGGGGCACAGATACGCAGTATTTT. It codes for CASSDEAGGTDTQYF.

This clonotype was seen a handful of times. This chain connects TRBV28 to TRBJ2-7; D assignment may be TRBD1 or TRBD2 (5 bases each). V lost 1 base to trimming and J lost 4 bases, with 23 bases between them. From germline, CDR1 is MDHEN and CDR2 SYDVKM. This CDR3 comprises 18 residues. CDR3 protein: CASSLLRLRDEGFYEQYV. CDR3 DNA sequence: TGTGCCAGCAGTTTATTGCGATTGAGGGACGAAGGCTTTTACGAGCAGTACGTC.

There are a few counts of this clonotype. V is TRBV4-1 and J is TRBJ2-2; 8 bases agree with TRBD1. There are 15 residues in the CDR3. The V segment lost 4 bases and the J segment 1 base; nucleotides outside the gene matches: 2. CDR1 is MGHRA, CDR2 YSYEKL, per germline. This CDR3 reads CASSRTGMNTGELFF. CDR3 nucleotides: TGCGCCAGCAGCCGGACAGGGATGAACACCGGGGAGCTGTTTTTT.

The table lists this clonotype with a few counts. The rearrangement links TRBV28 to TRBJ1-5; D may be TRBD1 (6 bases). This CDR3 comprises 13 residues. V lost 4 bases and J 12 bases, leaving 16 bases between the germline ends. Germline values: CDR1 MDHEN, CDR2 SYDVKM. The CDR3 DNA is TGTGCCAGCAGTTCCACGGGGGCCGAGCGCCAGCATTTT. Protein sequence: CASSSTGAERQHF.

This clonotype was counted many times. This chain's CDR3 is CASSLQGGNIQYF. CDR3 sequence (DNA): TGTGCCAGCAGCTTACAGGGTGGAAACATTCAGTACTTC. The V gene is TRBV7-2, the J gene TRBJ2-4; tentative D call: TRBD1 (5 bases). V lost 2 bases, J lost 6 bases, and 8 bases lay in between. The CDR3 spans 13 residues. Germline V gene sequence: CDR1 SGHTA, CDR2 FQGNSA.